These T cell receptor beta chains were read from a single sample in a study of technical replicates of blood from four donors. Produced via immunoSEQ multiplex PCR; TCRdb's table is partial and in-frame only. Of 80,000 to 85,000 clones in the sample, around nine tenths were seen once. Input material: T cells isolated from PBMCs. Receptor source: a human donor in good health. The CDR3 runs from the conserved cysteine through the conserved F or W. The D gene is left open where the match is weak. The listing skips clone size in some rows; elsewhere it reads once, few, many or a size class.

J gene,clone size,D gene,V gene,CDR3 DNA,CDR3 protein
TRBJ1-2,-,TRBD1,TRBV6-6,TGTGCCAGCAGTCAAGGACAGGGACCCTATGGCTACACCTTC,CASSQGQGPYGYTF
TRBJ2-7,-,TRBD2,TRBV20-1,TGCAGTGCCGGGAGGGGGGACGAGCAGTACTTC,CSAGRGDEQYF
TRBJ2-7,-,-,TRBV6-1,TGTGCCAGCAGTGAAGTTGGAGGATACTCCTACGAGCAGTACTTC,CASSEVGGYSYEQYF
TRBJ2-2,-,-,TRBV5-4,TGTGCCAGCAGCTTCCGAGGAGGCGCCGGGGAGCTGTTTTTT,CASSFRGGAGELFF
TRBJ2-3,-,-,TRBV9,TGTGCCAGCAGCGTAGGAGACACAGGGAGCACAGATACGCAGTATTTT,CASSVGDTGSTDTQYF
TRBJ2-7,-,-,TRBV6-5,TGTGCCAGCAGAGGAGGGCACAACCCTGGGTGGCAGTACTTC,CASRGGHNPGWQYF
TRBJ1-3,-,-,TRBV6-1,TGTGCCAGCAGTGAATCGGCGACAACTTTGACTGGAAACACCATATATTTT,CASSESATTLTGNTIYF
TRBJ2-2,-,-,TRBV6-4,TGTGCCAGCAGTGACGGGACAAACACCGGGGAGCTGTTTTTT,CASSDGTNTGELFF
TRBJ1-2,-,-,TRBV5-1,TGCGCCAGCAGCCCGGGACTAACTAACTATGGCTACACCTTC,CASSPGLTNYGYTF
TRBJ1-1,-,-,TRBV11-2,TGTGCCAGCAGCCCGCTAACAGGGCGGACTGAAGCTTTCTTT,CASSPLTGRTEAFF
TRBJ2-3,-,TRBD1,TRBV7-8,TGTGCCAGCAGCTTAGTAGGCCGAACAGGGGGCGCCGCAGATACGCAGTATTTT,CASSLVGRTGGAADTQYF
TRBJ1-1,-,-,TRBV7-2,TGTGCCAGCAGCTTAGAGGTGCAGGGAACGAACACTGAAGCTTTCTTT,CASSLEVQGTNTEAFF
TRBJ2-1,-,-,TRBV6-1,TGTGCCAGCAGTGATTTTAGGGGAAGGTACAATGAGCAGTTCTTC,CASSDFRGRYNEQFF
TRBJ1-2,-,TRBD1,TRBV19,TGTGCCAGTAGTATGGAGGGACAGGGTCTTTTCGGCTACACCTTC,CASSMEGQGLFGYTF
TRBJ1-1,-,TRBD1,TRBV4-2,TGTGCCAGCAGCCAAGAAGGGCTTCCGGGACAGGGGAACACTGAAGCTTTCTTT,CASSQEGLPGQGNTEAFF
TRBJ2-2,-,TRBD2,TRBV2,TGTGCCAGCAGAGCGGGGTATACGAACACCGGGGAGCTGTTTTTT,CASRAGYTNTGELFF
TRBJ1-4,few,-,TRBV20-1,TGCAGTGCTAGAGATCGCCAGGTCGCGTTTTTT,CSARDRQVAFF
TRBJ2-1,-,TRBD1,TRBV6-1,TGTGCCAGCAGTGGGACAGGTAACTACAATGAGCAGTTCTTC,CASSGTGNYNEQFF
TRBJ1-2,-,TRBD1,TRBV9,TGTGCCAGCAGCGTGACAGGGGGCGGCTACACCTTC,CASSVTGGGYTF
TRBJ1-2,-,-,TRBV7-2,TGTGCCAGCAGCTTGGACAGACCGTATGGCTACACCTTC,CASSLDRPYGYTF
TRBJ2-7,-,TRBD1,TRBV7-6,TGTGCCAGCAGCTTTAGACAGGGTCACTACGAGCAGTACTTC,CASSFRQGHYEQYF
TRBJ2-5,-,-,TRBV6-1,TGTGCCAGCAGTCCTCTGGAGACCCAGTACTTC,CASSPLETQYF
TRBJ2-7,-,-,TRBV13,TGTGCCAGCAGCTTAGACGGGTCCCCCAGAGAGCAGTACTTC,CASSLDGSPREQYF
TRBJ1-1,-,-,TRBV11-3,TGTGCCAGCAGCTTTTGGGGGGATGAAGCTTTCTTT,CASSFWGDEAFF
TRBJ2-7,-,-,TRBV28,TGTGCCAGCAGTTTCTCCGCAGTACACCTTTCCGAGCAGTACTTC,CASSFSAVHLSEQYF
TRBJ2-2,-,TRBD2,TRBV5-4,TGTGCCAGCAGCCCTGGACTAGCGGGAGGGCCAATTAACACCGGGGAGCTGTTTTTT,CASSPGLAGGPINTGELFF
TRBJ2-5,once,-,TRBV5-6,TGTGCCAGCAGCACAAACAGAGAGCTAGCGACCCAGTACTTC,CASSTNRELATQYF
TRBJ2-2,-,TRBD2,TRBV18,TGTGCCAGCTCTGGGACTACTTCCCGCTGGGAGCTGTTTTTT,CASSGTTSRWELFF
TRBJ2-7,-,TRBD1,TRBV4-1,TGCGCCAGCAGCCAAACCCCGGGACAGAACTACGAGCAGTACTTC,CASSQTPGQNYEQYF
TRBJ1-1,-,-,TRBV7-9,TGTGCCAGCAGCTTTGACAGCCAAGTGAACACTGAAGCTTTCTTT,CASSFDSQVNTEAFF
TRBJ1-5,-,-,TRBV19,TGTGCCAGTAGTATTGCAGGATATAGCAATCAGCCCCAGCATTTT,CASSIAGYSNQPQHF
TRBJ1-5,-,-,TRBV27,TGTGCCAGCAGTGAACGCGGCAATCAGCCCCAGCATTTT,CASSERGNQPQHF
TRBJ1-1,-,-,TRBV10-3,TGTGCCATCGGTTTTAGTACGGTTTGGGGGGAAAACACTGAAGCTTTCTTT,CAIGFSTVWGENTEAFF
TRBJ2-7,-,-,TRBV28,TGTGCCAGCAGCCCCCCCCGGCGGGTCGGTGGGGAGCAGTACTTC,CASSPPRRVGGEQYF
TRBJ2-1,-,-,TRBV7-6,TGTGCCAGCAGCTTAGGGACAAACAATGAGCAGTTCTTC,CASSLGTNNEQFF
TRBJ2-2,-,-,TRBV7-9,TGTGCCAGCAGGACAGGGAACACCGGGGAGCTGTTTTTT,CASRTGNTGELFF
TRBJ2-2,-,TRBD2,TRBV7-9,TGTGCCAGCAGCTTAGCCGGCAGCGGGAGCCCCACCGGGGAGCTGTTTTTT,CASSLAGSGSPTGELFF
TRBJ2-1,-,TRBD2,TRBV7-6,TGTGCCAGCAGCGTCCCGACGGGACTAGTTCCTGATGAGCAGTTCTTC,CASSVPTGLVPDEQFF
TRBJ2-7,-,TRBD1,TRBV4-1,TGCGCCAGCAGCCAAGTAGGCACAGGGGTATACGAGCAGTACTTC,CASSQVGTGVYEQYF
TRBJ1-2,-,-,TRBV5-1,TGCGCCAGCAGCTTTGTCCGGGACCTCAGGAGGGGCTATGGCTACACCTTC,CASSFVRDLRRGYGYTF
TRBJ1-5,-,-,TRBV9,TGTGCCAGCAGCCCTTTTGAGCGGGGCACTGGGCCCCAGCATTTT,CASSPFERGTGPQHF